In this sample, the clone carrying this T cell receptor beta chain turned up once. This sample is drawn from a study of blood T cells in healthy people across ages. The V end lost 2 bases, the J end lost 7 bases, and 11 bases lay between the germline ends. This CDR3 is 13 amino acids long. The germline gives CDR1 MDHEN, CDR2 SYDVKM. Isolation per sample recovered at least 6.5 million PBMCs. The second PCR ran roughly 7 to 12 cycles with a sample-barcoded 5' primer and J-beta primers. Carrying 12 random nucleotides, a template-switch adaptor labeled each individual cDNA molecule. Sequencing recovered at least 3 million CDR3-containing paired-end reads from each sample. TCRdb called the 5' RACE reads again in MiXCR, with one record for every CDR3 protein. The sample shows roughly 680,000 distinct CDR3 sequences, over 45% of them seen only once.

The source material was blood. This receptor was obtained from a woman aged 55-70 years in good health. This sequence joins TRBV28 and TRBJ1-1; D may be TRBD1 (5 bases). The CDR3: CASSLDSRNEAFF. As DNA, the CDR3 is TGTGCCAGCAGTTTAGACAGTAGGAATGAAGCTTTCTTT.